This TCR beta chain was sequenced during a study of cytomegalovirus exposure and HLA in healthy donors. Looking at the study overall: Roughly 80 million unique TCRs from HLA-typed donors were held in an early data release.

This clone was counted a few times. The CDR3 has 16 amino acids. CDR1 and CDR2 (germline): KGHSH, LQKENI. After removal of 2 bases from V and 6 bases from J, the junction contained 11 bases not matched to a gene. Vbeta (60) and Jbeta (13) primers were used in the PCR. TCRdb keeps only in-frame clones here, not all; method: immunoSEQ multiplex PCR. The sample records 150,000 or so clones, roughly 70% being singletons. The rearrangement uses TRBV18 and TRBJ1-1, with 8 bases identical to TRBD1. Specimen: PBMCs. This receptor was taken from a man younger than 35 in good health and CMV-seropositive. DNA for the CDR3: TGTGCCAGCTCACCATCAATTACAGGGGGGTATTCTGAAGCTTTCTTT. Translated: CASSPSITGGYSEAFF.